Below, 21 T cell receptor beta chains from the same sample are listed, as sequenced in a study of blood T cells in healthy people across ages. Using a J-beta primer mix together with a sample-barcoded 5' primer, a second PCR was run for roughly 7 to 11 cycles. A single record per CDR3 protein comes from TCRdb applying MiXCR to the 5' RACE reads. The data hold fewer than 800,000 distinct CDR3 sequences, with approximately 49% observed a single time. The sequenced material came from blood. These receptors came from an older woman in good health.

The rearrangement joins TRBV9 to TRBJ2-5; TRBD1 matches 9 bases. The J call is uncertain, as TRBJ2-7 better fits the DNA end. Germline CDR1 is SGDLS and CDR2 is YYNGEE. The CDR3 consists of 17 residues. CDR3 DNA sequence: TGTGCCAGCAGCGTAGCTCCCACGGGACAGGGTAGGGGCGAGCAGTACTTC. It codes for CASSVAPTGQGRGEQYF.

The chain is built from TRBV21-1 and TRBJ2-1; the table's TRBD1 call for D was not verified on the DNA. TRBV21-1 is tagged as a pseudogene. The CDR3 has 22 amino acids. DNA of the CDR3: TGTGCCAGCAGCGAGGACTGCGACCGGGACCGCATATCCCCGAGCTCCTACAATGAGCAGTTCTTC. Protein sequence: CASSEDCDRDRISPSSYNEQFF.

The chain has TRBV12-3 or TRBV12-4 and TRBJ1-5, with 8 bases aligning to TRBD1. The CDR3 is 13 residues long. V gave up 6 bases and J gave up 4 bases; unmatched junction bases: 2. CDR3: CASRDRVNQPQHF. CDR3 nucleotide sequence: TGTGCCAGCAGGGACAGGGTGAATCAGCCCCAGCATTTT.

The rearrangement links TRBV10-3 to TRBJ2-3; possibly TRBD1 or TRBD2 for D (5 bases each). V was shortened by 6 bases and J by 3 bases, with 19 bases between the two germline ends. CDR3 length: 16 residues. Per germline, CDR1 ENHRY and CDR2 SYGVKD. This CDR3 reads CAIRPGTGMRTDTQYF. In DNA form, the CDR3 reads TGTGCCATCAGGCCGGGGACCGGGATGAGGACAGATACGCAGTATTTT.

The chain is built from TRBV6-5 and TRBJ2-2; the match to TRBD2 covers 11 bases. The CDR3 consists of 18 residues. CDR1 MNHEY and CDR2 SVGAGI come from the germline V gene. V lost 4 bases, J lost 0 bases, and 7 bases stayed unmatched. CDR3 amino acids: CASSSRPTSGTNTGELFF. CDR3 sequence (DNA): TGTGCCAGCAGTTCCCGCCCGACTAGCGGGACGAACACCGGGGAGCTGTTTTTT.

The chain employs TRBV10-3 and TRBJ2-3, with D unclear. Germline V gives CDR1 ENHRY, CDR2 SYGVKD. The V gene lost 0 bases and the J gene lost 3 bases, with 4 bases spanning the gap. This CDR3 contains 13 residues. The CDR3 loop is CAISESVTDTQYF. Here the CDR3 DNA reads TGTGCCATCAGTGAGTCGGTAACAGATACGCAGTATTTT.

Only a few counts were recorded for this clonotype. The chain joins TRBV5-1 to TRBJ2-5; D could derive from TRBD1 or TRBD2 (6 bases each). Between the trimmed V and J ends, which lost 7 bases and 1 base, there was a span of 20 bases. The CDR3 runs 16 residues. The V gene's germline CDR1 is SGHRS and CDR2 YFSETQ. CDR3 coding DNA: TGCGCCAGCGGCAGGGGTTCGGGGGTAGCCCAAGAGACCCAGTACTTC. The encoded protein is CASGRGSGVAQETQYF. Full variable domain (outside the CDR3, taken from reference TRBV5-1 and TRBJ2-5): KAGVTQTPRYLIKTRGQQVTLSCSPISGHRSVSWYQQTPGQGLQFLFEYFSETQRNKGNFPGRFSGRQFSNSRSEMNVSTLELGDSALYLCASGRGSGVAQETQYFGPGTRLLVL.

This clonotype appeared once. V usage is TRBV6-1 and J usage is TRBJ2-1, with 11 bases matching TRBD2. Germline CDR1 reads MNHNS; CDR2 reads SASEGT. V was pared by 6 bases and J by 3 bases, with 13 bases of the junction left unmatched. CDR3 length: 18 residues. DNA of the CDR3: TGTGCCAGCAGCCAGACCGGGACTAGCGGAGATCTCTACAATGAGCAGTTCTTC. Translated: CASSQTGTSGDLYNEQFF.

In this sample, this clonotype turned up a few times. The V call is TRBV7-2, the J call TRBJ2-7; D is uncertain. CDR3 length equals 12 residues. V lost 5 bases and J 3 bases, leaving 8 bases between the germline ends. Germline lookup yields CDR1 SGHTA and CDR2 FQGNSA. The CDR3 reads CASSPQYYEQYF. In nucleotides, the CDR3 is TGTGCCAGCAGCCCCCAATACTACGAGCAGTACTTC.

Concerning this clonotype itself: The junction and the germline gene differ at one end; a read error may be behind it. The chain joins TRBV7-3 to TRBJ2-3; tentative D call: TRBD2 (6 bases). CDR3 length: 14 amino acids. Germline CDR1 SGHTA, CDR2 FQGTGA. CDR3 sequence: CASSFMGGTDMQYF. As DNA, the CDR3 is TGTGCCAGCAGCTTTATGGGAGGCACAGATATGCAGTATTTT.

The chain has TRBV29-1 and TRBJ2-7, with 12 bases fitting TRBD2. The V segment lost 0 bases and the J segment 7 bases; nucleotides outside the gene matches: 7. CDR3 length: 15 residues. In germline, CDR1 is SQVTM, CDR2 ANQGSEA. CDR3 coding DNA: TGCAGCGTTGAAGATGTGGCTAGCGGGAGGGGAGAGCAGTACTTC. This sequence encodes CSVEDVASGRGEQYF.

The table lists this clonotype with a count of one. This rearrangement joins TRBV10-3 to TRBJ2-3, with 7 bases fitting TRBD2. The CDR3 extends over 14 amino acids. Per germline, CDR1 ENHRY and CDR2 SYGVKD. With V trimmed by 3 bases and J by 6 bases, 6 bases remained unmatched. CDR3 bases: TGTGCCATCAGTGACCTAAGCGGGACTGATACGCAGTATTTT. Residues: CAISDLSGTDTQYF.

This clonotype turned up a few times. CDR3 loop: CASSSFGLAGVLPEEQYF. The CDR3 region has the DNA TGCGCCAGCAGCTCCTTCGGACTAGCGGGAGTTTTGCCGGAAGAGCAGTACTTC. V gene TRBV5-1 combines with J gene TRBJ2-4; 13 bases align to TRBD2. V shed 3 bases and J 13 bases; nucleotides not matched to a gene: 19. The CDR3 is 18 residues long. CDR1 is SGHRS and CDR2 is YFSETQ in the germline V gene.

This clonotype was picked up many times. This chain links TRBV27 with TRBJ1-2; D is undetermined. The CDR3 is 13 residues long. V was cut by 3 bases and J by 0 bases, with 5 bases left in between. CDR1 is MNHEY and CDR2 is SMNVEV in the germline V gene (reference sequence). The CDR3 protein is CASSFRANYGYTF. The CDR3 DNA reads as TGTGCCAGCAGTTTTAGGGCTAACTATGGCTACACCTTC.

This clonotype occurred a few times. The chain combines TRBV20-1 with TRBJ2-7; no reliable D call. The CDR3 has 14 amino acids. Per germline, CDR1 DFQATT and CDR2 SNEGSKA (reference sequence). V lost 4 bases, J lost 0 bases, and 13 bases lay in between. CDR3 nucleotides: TGCAGTGCTACGCTTGGGTGGGACTCCTACGAGCAGTACTTC. This translates into CSATLGWDSYEQYF.

This rearrangement joins TRBV15 to TRBJ2-7; 8 nucleotides agree with TRBD1. Germline CDR1 reads LNHNV; CDR2 reads YYDKDF (reference sequence). V shed 0 bases, J shed 11 bases, and the junction held 9 bases outside the gene matches. This CDR3 is 14 amino acids long. The CDR3 sequence: CATSRDPDRVPEYF. The CDR3 bases are TGTGCCACCAGCAGAGATCCGGACAGGGTTCCGGAGTACTTC. The full variable domain, with the rest looked up from reference TRBV15 and TRBJ2-7, is DAMVIQNPRYQVTQFGKPVTLSCSQTLNHNVMYWYQQKSSQAPKLLFHYYDKDFNNEADTPDNFQSRRPNTSFCFLDIRSPGLGDTAMYLCATSRDPDRVPEYFGPGTRLTVT.

The V and J genes are TRBV7-9 and TRBJ1-2, with unresolved D. With 5 bases removed from V and 2 bases from J, the gap between germline ends came to 12 bases. CDR3 length equals 14 residues. Germline loops: CDR1 SEHNR, CDR2 FQNEAQ (reference sequence). CDR3 DNA sequence: TGTGCCAGCAGCCCAACGAGTATAAACTATGGCTACACCTTC. This codes for CASSPTSINYGYTF.

V gene TRBV18 combines with J gene TRBJ2-7, with a weak D call TRBD2 (6 bases). The CDR3 consists of 14 residues. Germline V CDR1 and CDR2: KGHSH, LQKENI. Trimming stripped 2 bases from V and 3 bases from J, with 11 bases between. The CDR3 protein is CASSPGRTSYEQYF. The CDR3 nucleotides are TGTGCCAGCTCACCAGGGAGGACAAGCTACGAGCAGTACTTC.

This chain joins TRBV7-2 and TRBJ2-7; TRBD2 aligns across 9 bases. Germline lookup yields CDR1 SGHTA and CDR2 FQGNSA. J gave up 2 bases and V 5 bases, and 4 bases lay outside the gene matches. This CDR3 comprises 14 residues. In DNA, the CDR3 is TGTGCCAGCAGCCGTAGCGGGGGTCCCTACGAGCAGTACTTC. Translation gives CASSRSGGPYEQYF.

In nucleotides, the CDR3 is TGTGCCAGCAGTGGGAGACAGGGGAGCTCCTACAATGAGCAGTTCTTC. Its translation is CASSGRQGSSYNEQFF. V and J are TRBV25-1 and TRBJ2-1, with 8 bases fitting TRBD1. The V gene end was trimmed by 4 bases and the J gene end by 0 bases; junction bases not matched to a gene: 5. Germline V lookup: CDR1 MGHDK, CDR2 SYGVNS. The CDR3 totals 16 residues.

J is TRBJ2-1 and V is TRBV6-2 or TRBV6-3; D is uncertain. Germline-derived CDR1 and CDR2 are MNHEY and SVGEGT. Trimming took 6 bases from V and 6 from J, leaving 12 bases between them. This CDR3 is 13 amino acids long. The CDR3 DNA follows: TGTGCCAGCAGCTCGGGTTACTTCAATGAGCAGTTCTTC. Translation: CASSSGYFNEQFF.